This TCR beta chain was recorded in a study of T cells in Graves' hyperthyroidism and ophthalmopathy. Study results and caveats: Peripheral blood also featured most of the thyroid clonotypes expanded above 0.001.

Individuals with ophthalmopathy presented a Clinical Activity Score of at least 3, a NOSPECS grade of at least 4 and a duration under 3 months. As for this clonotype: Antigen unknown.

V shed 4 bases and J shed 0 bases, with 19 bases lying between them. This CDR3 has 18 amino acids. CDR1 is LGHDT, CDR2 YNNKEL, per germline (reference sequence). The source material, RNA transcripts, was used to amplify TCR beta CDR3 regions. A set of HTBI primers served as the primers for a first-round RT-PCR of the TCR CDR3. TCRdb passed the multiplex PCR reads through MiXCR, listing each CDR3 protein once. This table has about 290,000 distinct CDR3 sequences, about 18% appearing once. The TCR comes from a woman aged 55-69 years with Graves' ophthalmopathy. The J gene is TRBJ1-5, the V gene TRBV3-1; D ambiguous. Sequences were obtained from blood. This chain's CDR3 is CASSPDLGKGYSNQPQHF. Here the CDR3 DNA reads TGTGCCAGCAGCCCCGATTTAGGGAAAGGATATAGCAATCAGCCCCAGCATTTT.